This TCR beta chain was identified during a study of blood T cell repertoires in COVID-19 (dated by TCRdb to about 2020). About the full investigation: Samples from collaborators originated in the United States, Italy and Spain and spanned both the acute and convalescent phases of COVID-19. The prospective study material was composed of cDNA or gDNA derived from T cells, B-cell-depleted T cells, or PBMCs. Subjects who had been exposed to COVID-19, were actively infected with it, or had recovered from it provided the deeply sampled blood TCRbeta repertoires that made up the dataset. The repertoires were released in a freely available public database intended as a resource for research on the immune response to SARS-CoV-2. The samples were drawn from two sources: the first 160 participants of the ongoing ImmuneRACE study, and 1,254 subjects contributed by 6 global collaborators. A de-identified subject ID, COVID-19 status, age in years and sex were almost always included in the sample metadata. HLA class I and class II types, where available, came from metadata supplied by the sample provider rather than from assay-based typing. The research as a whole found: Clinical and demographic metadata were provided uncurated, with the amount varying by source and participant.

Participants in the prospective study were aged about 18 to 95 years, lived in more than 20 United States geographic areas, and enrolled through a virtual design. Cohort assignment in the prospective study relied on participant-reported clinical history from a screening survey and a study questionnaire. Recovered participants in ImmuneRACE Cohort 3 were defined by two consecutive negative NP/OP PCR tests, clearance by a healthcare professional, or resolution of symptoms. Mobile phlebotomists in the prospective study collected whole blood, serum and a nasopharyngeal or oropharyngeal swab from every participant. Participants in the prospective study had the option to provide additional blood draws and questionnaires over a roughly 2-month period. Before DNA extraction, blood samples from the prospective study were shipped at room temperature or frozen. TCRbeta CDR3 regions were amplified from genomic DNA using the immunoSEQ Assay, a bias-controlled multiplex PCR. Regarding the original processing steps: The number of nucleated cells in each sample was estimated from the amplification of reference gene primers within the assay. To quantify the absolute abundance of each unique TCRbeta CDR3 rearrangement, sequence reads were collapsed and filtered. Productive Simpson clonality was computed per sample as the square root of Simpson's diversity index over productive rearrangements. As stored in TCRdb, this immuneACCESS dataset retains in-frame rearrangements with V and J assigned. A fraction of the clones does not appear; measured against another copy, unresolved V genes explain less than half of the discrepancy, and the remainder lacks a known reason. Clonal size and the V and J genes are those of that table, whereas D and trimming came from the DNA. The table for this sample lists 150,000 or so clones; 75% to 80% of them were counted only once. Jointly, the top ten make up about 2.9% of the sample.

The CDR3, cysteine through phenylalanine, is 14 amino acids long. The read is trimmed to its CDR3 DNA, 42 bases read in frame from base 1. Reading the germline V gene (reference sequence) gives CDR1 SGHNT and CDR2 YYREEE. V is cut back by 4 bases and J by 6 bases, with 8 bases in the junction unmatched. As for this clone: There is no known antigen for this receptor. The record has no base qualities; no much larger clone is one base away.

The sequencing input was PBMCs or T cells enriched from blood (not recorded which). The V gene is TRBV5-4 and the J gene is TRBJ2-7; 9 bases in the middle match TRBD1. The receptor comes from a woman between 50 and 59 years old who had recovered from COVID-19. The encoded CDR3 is CASSVRDREFEQYF. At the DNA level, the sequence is TGTGCCAGCAGCGTCCGGGACAGGGAATTCGAGCAGTACTTC.